The 32 T cell receptor beta chains listed next were all sequenced from one sample in a study of cytomegalovirus exposure and HLA in healthy donors. Use of 60 Vbeta and 13 Jbeta primers characterized the PCR. Using immunoSEQ multiplex PCR, the repertoire was profiled, and TCRdb retains in-frame clones only, with some absent. The sample carries around 190,000 clones, 75% to 80% recorded once. Sequences were obtained from PBMCs. These receptors were collected from a woman in her 30s in good health and CMV-seropositive.

This rearrangement joins TRBV7-2 to TRBJ1-2, with a weak D call TRBD1 (5 bases). CDR3 length: 15 amino acids. Germline V gives CDR1 SGHTA, CDR2 FQGNSA. V lost 0 bases, J lost 1 base, and 9 bases lay in between. For the CDR3, the DNA is TGTGCCAGCAGCTTAGCGTCGGGGGTTAACTATGGCTACACCTTC. The encoded protein is CASSLASGVNYGYTF.

The chain employs TRBV15 and TRBJ2-7; the D gene is possibly TRBD1 (5 bases). V lost 6 bases, J lost 0 bases, and 6 bases lay in between. The CDR3 covers 12 residues. Germline V lookup: CDR1 LNHNV, CDR2 YYDKDF (reference sequence). CDR3 DNA: TGTGCCACCAGGGACAACTCCTACGAGCAGTACTTC. Its protein product is CATRDNSYEQYF.

This chain uses TRBV6-6 with TRBJ1-6, with D possibly TRBD1 on 6 matching bases. The germline V gene encodes CDR1 MNHNY and CDR2 SVGAGI (reference sequence). V lost 5 bases, J lost 8 bases, and 16 bases lay in between. The CDR3 is made up of 15 amino acids. The CDR3 region is CASSPRGAGDSPLHF. The CDR3 DNA reads as TGTGCCAGCAGTCCTCGGGGGGCAGGGGATTCACCCCTCCACTTT.

Here the CDR3 reads CASSGGGGGNYGYTF. The CDR3 DNA is TGTGCCAGCAGCGGCGGGGGAGGGGGTAACTATGGCTACACCTTC. V gene TRBV9 combines with J gene TRBJ1-2; possible D gene TRBD1, 6 bases. Trimming shortened V by 3 bases and J by 1 base, and 13 bases separated the two germline ends. Germline V gene lookup returns CDR1 SGDLS and CDR2 YYNGEE. The CDR3 runs 15 residues.

The chain employs TRBV27 and TRBJ2-3, with 11 bases identical to TRBD2. CDR1 MNHEY and CDR2 SMNVEV come from the germline V gene (reference sequence). The CDR3 totals 15 residues. With 5 bases clipped from V and 4 bases from J, the junction kept 5 bases outside the gene matches. For the CDR3, the DNA is TGTGCCAGCAGTCACGGGACTAGCGGACCAGATACGCAGTATTTT. It encodes CASSHGTSGPDTQYF.

This clone has only a few counts. V is TRBV29-1 and J is TRBJ2-7, with D possibly matching TRBD2 (7 bases). There are 11 residues in the CDR3. With 7 bases removed from V and 5 bases from J, the gap between germline ends came to 12 bases. Germline CDR1 SQVTM, CDR2 ANQGSEA. The DNA for the CDR3 is TGCAGCGCCCGAGGGGGGGACGAGCAGTACTTC. It specifies CSARGGDEQYF.

The J gene is TRBJ2-5, the V gene TRBV5-1; D gene uncertain. The DNA end is a closer match to TRBJ2-7, so the J assignment may be wrong. Per germline, CDR1 SGHRS and CDR2 YFSETQ. CDR3 length: 13 residues. This CDR3 reads CASSLFPSYEQYF. The CDR3 DNA reads TGCGCCAGCAGCTTGTTCCCCTCGTACGAGCAGTACTTC.

This rearrangement joins TRBV5-3 to TRBJ2-3, with 7 positions matching TRBD1. TRBV5-3 is flagged as an ORF with uncertain function. The junction had 5 bases not matched to a gene; V was cut back by 0 bases and J by 1 base. The CDR3 has 16 amino acids. In DNA form, the CDR3 reads TGTGCCAGAAGCTTGGTCAGGGGGTTGGGCACAGATACGCAGTATTTT. It yields the protein CARSLVRGLGTDTQYF.

The V call is TRBV6-5, the J call TRBJ1-6, with 8 bases aligning to TRBD1. The V segment lost 6 bases and the J segment 5 bases; nucleotides outside the gene matches: 0. Germline values: CDR1 MNHEY, CDR2 SVGAGI. CDR3 length equals 13 residues. CDR3 bases: TGTGCCAGCAGGACAGGGGATAATTCACCCCTCCACTTT. Translated, it gives CASRTGDNSPLHF.

This clone was seen a handful of times. The J gene is TRBJ1-4, the V gene TRBV2; TRBD1 is a possible D gene (5 bases). Germline CDR1 reads SNHLY; CDR2 reads FYNNEI. This CDR3 is built from 12 residues. Between the trimmed V and J ends, which lost 3 bases and 14 bases, there was a span of 13 bases. The CDR3 loop is CASSDGPRQLFF. In DNA, the CDR3 is TGTGCCAGCAGTGATGGTCCGAGACAGCTGTTTTTT.

The V call is TRBV29-1, the J call TRBJ1-2; TRBD1 agrees at 8 bases. This CDR3 is 13 amino acids long. With V trimmed by 3 bases and J by 6 bases, 6 bases remained unmatched. Germline V gene data show CDR1 as SQVTM and CDR2 as ANQGSEA. The CDR3 here is CSVDLQGENGYTF. The CDR3 bases are TGCAGCGTTGACCTACAGGGGGAGAATGGCTACACCTTC.

The table lists this clone with a count of one. This chain connects TRBV25-1 to TRBJ2-5; D call uncertain. Germline V gene sequence: CDR1 MGHDK, CDR2 SYGVNS. The CDR3 length is 14 residues. Trimming took off 1 base at V and 1 base at J, with 7 bases between the two ends. CDR3 sequence: CASSEFRVQETQYF. In nucleotides, the CDR3 is TGTGCCAGCAGTGAATTCCGGGTCCAAGAGACCCAGTACTTC. Based on the CDR3 plus reference TRBV25-1 and TRBJ2-5, the full variable domain is EADIYQTPRYLVIGTGKKITLECSQTMGHDKMYWYQQDPGMELHLIHYSYGVNSTEKGDLSSESTVSRIRTEHFPLTLESARPSHTSQYLCASSEFRVQETQYFGPGTRLLVL.

The CDR3 spells CASRGQGDYYEQYF. DNA of the CDR3: TGTGCCAGCCGCGGACAGGGTGATTACTACGAGCAGTACTTC. The gene calls are TRBV28 and TRBJ2-7; 8 bases are a match to TRBD1. The CDR3 runs to 14 residues. Germline assignment: CDR1 MDHEN and CDR2 SYDVKM. The junction had 9 bases not matched to a gene; V was cut back by 8 bases and J by 3 bases.

The chain combines TRBV5-6 with TRBJ2-3, with TRBD2 matching 8 bases. V lost 5 bases to trimming and J lost 5 bases; unmatched junction nucleotides: 7. CDR3 length: 14 residues. Germline CDR1 SGHDT, CDR2 YYEEEE. CDR3 loop: CASSYGGAGDTQYF. CDR3 bases: TGTGCCAGCAGTTACGGGGGGGCGGGAGATACGCAGTATTTT.

For the CDR3, the DNA is TGTGCCAGCAGCTTAGCCTCGGCAGGGGGTTCCTACGAGCAGTACTTC. Its translation: CASSLASAGGSYEQYF. The chain employs TRBV7-8 and TRBJ2-7, with 7 nucleotides matching TRBD1. After removal of 0 bases from V and 1 base from J, the junction contained 6 bases not matched to a gene. The CDR3 length is 16 residues. Germline loops: CDR1 SGHVS, CDR2 FQNEAQ.

The chain uses TRBV5-1 and TRBJ2-7; 8 bases align to TRBD1. V was clipped by 0 bases and J by 5 bases; unmatched bases: 7. The CDR3 loop spans 15 amino acids. Germline assignment: CDR1 SGHRS and CDR2 YFSETQ. Here the CDR3 reads CASSLATGGSNEQYF. The CDR3 nucleotides read TGCGCCAGCAGCTTGGCCACAGGGGGTTCGAACGAGCAGTACTTC. The full variable domain, with the rest looked up from reference TRBV5-1 and TRBJ2-7, is KAGVTQTPRYLIKTRGQQVTLSCSPISGHRSVSWYQQTPGQGLQFLFEYFSETQRNKGNFPGRFSGRQFSNSRSEMNVSTLELGDSALYLCASSLATGGSNEQYFGPGTRLTVT.

The chain has TRBV29-1 and TRBJ1-1; unclear D gene. Germline assignment: CDR1 SQVTM and CDR2 ANQGSEA. Trimming removed 7 bases from V and 0 bases from J, with 15 bases in between. The CDR3 spans 14 residues. CDR3 sequence: CSAGGQVMNTEAFF. The CDR3 DNA reads TGCAGCGCCGGTGGGCAGGTCATGAACACTGAAGCTTTCTTT.

V and J are TRBV2 and TRBJ1-1; a possible D gene is TRBD1 (6 bases). CDR1 is SNHLY and CDR2 is FYNNEI in the germline V gene. This CDR3 is built from 11 residues. CDR3 nucleotides: TGTGCATCCGAAGGGGGACAAGAAGCTTTCTTT. Translating gives CASEGGQEAFF.

The rearrangement joins TRBV5-1 to TRBJ2-1; possibly TRBD2 for D (5 bases). Trimming took off 0 bases at V and 1 base at J, with 11 bases between the two ends. CDR1 SGHRS and CDR2 YFSETQ come from the germline V gene. The CDR3 covers 16 residues. CDR3 sequence reads: CASSLVLAQSYNEQFF. DNA of the CDR3: TGCGCCAGCAGCTTGGTTCTAGCACAGTCCTACAATGAGCAGTTCTTC.

The chain links TRBV9 to TRBJ2-5, with D perhaps matching TRBD1 (6 bases). The ends were cut back, 4 bases at V and 0 bases at J, with 13 bases in the middle. This CDR3 has 15 amino acids. Looked up from germline, CDR1 is SGDLS and CDR2 is YYNGEE. CDR3 sequence reads: CASSLQDSNQETQYF. The CDR3 DNA reads as TGTGCCAGCAGCCTACAGGACAGTAACCAAGAGACCCAGTACTTC.

The chain links TRBV6-5 to TRBJ2-7; 11 bases agree with TRBD1. The germline V gene encodes CDR1 MNHEY and CDR2 SVGAGI. CDR3 size: 15 residues. The V and J ends lost 0 bases and 5 bases, in that order; junction bases with no gene match: 3. For the CDR3, the DNA is TGTGCCAGCAGTTACTCCGGGACAGGGGGTAACGAGCAGTACTTC. This codes for CASSYSGTGGNEQYF.

V gene TRBV5-6 combines with J gene TRBJ1-2; D call uncertain. V dropped 2 bases and J dropped 2 bases, with 7 bases sitting between them. CDR3 length equals 13 residues. CDR1 and CDR2 from the germline V gene are SGHDT and YYEEEE. Here the CDR3 DNA reads TGTGCCAGCAGCTTTGGCAGGAACTATGGCTACACCTTC. Translation: CASSFGRNYGYTF.

This clone has more than one count but fewer than ten. The V and J genes are TRBV2 and TRBJ2-3; weak D call: TRBD2 (6 bases). The V end was cut by 6 bases, the J end by 1 base, with 17 bases between. The CDR3 is made up of 16 amino acids. CDR1 is SNHLY and CDR2 is FYNNEI in the germline V gene. CDR3 amino acids: CASSLTREFGTDTQYF. CDR3 nucleotides: TGTGCCAGCAGCCTAACACGGGAGTTTGGCACAGATACGCAGTATTTT.

This clone was counted a few times. Here the CDR3 DNA reads TGTGCCAGCAGCCACATTAAAGAGGGGGAAAACACTGAAGCTTTCTTT. Translated: CASSHIKEGENTEAFF. The chain has TRBV28 and TRBJ1-1; D possibly corresponds to TRBD1 (6 bases). The CDR3 totals 16 residues. The V gene lost 6 bases and the J gene lost 2 bases, with 19 bases spanning the gap. The germline V gene has CDR1 MDHEN and CDR2 SYDVKM.

Turning to this clone: The junction departs from germline at one end; a sequencing error may be responsible. This chain links TRBV7-7 with TRBJ2-1; 7 positions match TRBD2. This CDR3 comprises 13 residues. Germline assignment: CDR1 SSHAT and CDR2 FNYEAQ (reference sequence). CDR3 nucleotide sequence: TGTGCTAGCAGCCCCGGGACTAACAATGAGCAGTTCTTC. Translated: CASSPGTNNEQFF.

The rearrangement joins TRBV27 to TRBJ2-4; 11 bases are a match to TRBD1. The CDR3 has 15 residues. Per germline, CDR1 MNHEY and CDR2 SMNVEV (reference sequence). V lost 1 base, J lost 8 bases, and 4 bases stayed unmatched. CDR3 sequence: CASSLLRDRGDIQYF. In nucleotides, the CDR3 is TGTGCCAGCAGTTTATTGAGGGACAGGGGGGACATTCAGTACTTC.

The chain links TRBV4-1 to TRBJ1-6; D unresolved. This CDR3 has 16 residues. Germline CDR1 MGHRA, CDR2 YSYEKL. Trimming took 0 bases from V and 8 from J, leaving 14 bases between them. The CDR3 spells CASSQDGRAQDSPLHF. As DNA, the CDR3 is TGCGCCAGCAGCCAAGATGGGAGGGCTCAAGATTCACCCCTCCACTTT.

The rearrangement joins TRBV7-9 to TRBJ2-7; D is perhaps TRBD1 (6 bases). Germline lookup yields CDR1 SEHNR and CDR2 FQNEAQ (reference sequence). The CDR3 has 13 residues. V was cut by 4 bases and J by 1 base, with 8 bases left in between. The CDR3 region is CASSWGQSYEQYF. The CDR3 coding sequence is TGTGCCAGCAGCTGGGGGCAGTCCTACGAGCAGTACTTC. The full variable domain, with the rest looked up from reference TRBV7-9 and TRBJ2-7, is DTGVSQNPRHKITKRGQNVTFRCDPISEHNRLYWYRQTLGQGPEFLTYFQNEAQLEKSRLLSDRFSAERPKGSFSTLEIQRTEQGDSAMYLCASSWGQSYEQYFGPGTRLTVT.

This clone was seen a handful of times. This chain connects TRBV9 to TRBJ2-4; 12 bases map to TRBD2. The CDR3 is 15 amino acids. From germline, CDR1 is SGDLS and CDR2 YYNGEE. The ends lost 3 bases at V and 9 bases at J; junction bases unmatched: 7. The CDR3 loop reads CASSASGRAEGIQYF. The CDR3 nucleotides are TGTGCCAGCAGCGCTAGCGGGAGGGCTGAAGGCATTCAGTACTTC.

The chain recombines TRBV27 with TRBJ2-5, with D perhaps matching TRBD2 (6 bases). Germline V gives CDR1 MNHEY, CDR2 SMNVEV (reference sequence). The V gene lost 3 bases and the J gene lost 3 bases, with 11 bases spanning the gap. The CDR3 spans 14 residues. Here the CDR3 reads CASSFVGGEETQYF. In nucleotides, the CDR3 is TGTGCCAGCAGTTTCGTGGGGGGTGAAGAGACCCAGTACTTC.

This chain links TRBV18 with TRBJ2-1; 10 positions match TRBD2. The CDR3 runs to 15 residues. With V trimmed by 2 bases and J by 4 bases, 2 bases remained unmatched. Germline loops: CDR1 KGHSH, CDR2 LQKENI. CDR3 coding DNA: TGTGCCAGCTCACCAGAAGCGGGAGGGTACAATGAGCAGTTCTTC. Translation gives CASSPEAGGYNEQFF.

This sequence joins TRBV7-3 and TRBJ2-3, with D perhaps matching TRBD1 (5 bases). V gave up 5 bases and J gave up 4 bases, with 7 bases separating them. This CDR3 region has 12 residues. The V gene's germline CDR1 is SGHTA and CDR2 FQGTGA. CDR3 region: CASSQGSDTQYF. CDR3 nucleotides: TGTGCCAGCAGCCAGGGATCAGATACGCAGTATTTT.